Sequencing of this T cell receptor beta chain was carried out in a study of cytomegalovirus exposure and HLA in healthy donors. V was clipped by 0 bases and J by 4 bases, with 9 bases between them. The germline V gene encodes CDR1 SGHRS and CDR2 YFSETQ. The CDR3 is 14 residues long. This clone appeared a few times. Its specificity is unknown. Notes on the study in general: Several V segments, TRBV6-2 and TRBV6-3 among them, could not be told apart and were dropped. In a later analysis, CMV-associated beta chains were mostly HLA-associated, it appeared.

Researchers ran the PCR with 60 Vbeta and 13 Jbeta primers. Produced via immunoSEQ multiplex PCR; TCRdb's table is partial and in-frame only. This table holds fewer than 200,000 clones, about 13% found once. Healthy donors of bone marrow made up the group. What was sequenced was PBMCs. This TCR was recovered from a man in his forties or fifties in good health and CMV-seropositive. The V and J genes are TRBV5-1 and TRBJ2-3; no firm D call. CDR3 DNA: TGCGCCAGCAGCTTGGTACAGACCCCAGATACGCAGTATTTT. Protein: CASSLVQTPDTQYF.